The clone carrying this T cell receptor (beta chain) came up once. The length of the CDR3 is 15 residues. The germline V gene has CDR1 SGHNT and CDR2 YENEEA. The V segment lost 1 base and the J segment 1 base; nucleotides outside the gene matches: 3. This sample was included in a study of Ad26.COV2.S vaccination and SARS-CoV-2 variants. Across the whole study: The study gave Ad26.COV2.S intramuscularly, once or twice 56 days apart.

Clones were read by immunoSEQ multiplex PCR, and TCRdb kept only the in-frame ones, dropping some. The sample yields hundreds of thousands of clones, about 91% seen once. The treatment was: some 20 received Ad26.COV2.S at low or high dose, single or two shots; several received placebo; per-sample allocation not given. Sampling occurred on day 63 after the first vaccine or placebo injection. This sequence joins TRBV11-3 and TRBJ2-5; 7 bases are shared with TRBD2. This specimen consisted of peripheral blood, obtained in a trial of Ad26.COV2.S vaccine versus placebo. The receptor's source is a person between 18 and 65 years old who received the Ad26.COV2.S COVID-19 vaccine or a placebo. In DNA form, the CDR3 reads TGTGCCAGCAGCTTAGTGGGGGAGGGCCAAGAGACCCAGTACTTC. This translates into CASSLVGEGQETQYF.